These 8 T cell receptor beta chains originate from one sample sequenced in a study of Graves' ophthalmopathy and Graves' hyperthyroidism. Amplification of TCR beta CDR3 regions used RNA transcripts. Amplification began with first-round RT-PCR using HTBI primers, then second-round multiplex PCR was performed. TCRdb re-derived calls from the multiplex PCR reads in MiXCR, one entry per CDR3 protein. The data hold approximately 700,000 distinct CDR3 sequences, with about 41% observed a single time. Specimen: peripheral blood. The receptors originated from an adult man with Graves' ophthalmopathy.

Concerning this clonotype: At one of its ends the junction is not consistent with the germline gene, which may arise from a read error. This chain links TRBV12-3 or TRBV12-4 with TRBJ1-6; D might be TRBD1 (6 bases). The CDR3 totals 9 residues. The CDR3 loop is CASRTQGQF. CDR3 bases: TGTGCCAGCAGAACCCAGGGGCAGTTT.

This clonotype was seen only a few times. The gene calls are TRBV4-1 and TRBJ1-1; D is undetermined. The CDR3 runs to 13 residues. Germline loops: CDR1 MGHRA, CDR2 YSYEKL. V was trimmed by 1 base and J by 1 base, leaving 4 bases between them. CDR3 DNA: TGCGCCAGCAGCCAAGGGAAGAACACTGAAGCTTTCTTT. Protein sequence: CASSQGKNTEAFF.

This sequence joins TRBV25-1 and TRBJ1-4; 10 bases fit TRBD1. After removal of 6 bases from V and 8 bases from J, the junction contained 15 bases not matched to a gene. The CDR3 loop spans 17 amino acids. From germline, CDR1 is MGHDK and CDR2 SYGVNS. The CDR3 spells CASRRRGTGEQEEKLFF. The CDR3 region has the DNA TGTGCCAGCAGACGGCGCGGGACAGGGGAGCAGGAGGAAAAACTGTTTTTT.

This clonotype was recorded at least ten times. The rearrangement joins TRBV11-1 to TRBJ2-7; 8 bases line up with TRBD1. Germline values: CDR1 SGHAT, CDR2 FQDESV (reference sequence). V lost 4 bases and J lost 4; bases outside the gene matches: 6. CDR3 length equals 14 residues. DNA of the CDR3: TGTGCCAGCAGCTCGGCCGGGACAGGTTACGAGCAGTACTTC. As protein: CASSSAGTGYEQYF.

This clonotype was picked up one time. The gene calls are TRBV5-6 and TRBJ1-2, with 9 bases fitting TRBD1. This CDR3 has 15 residues. J gave up 6 bases and V 2 bases, and 8 bases lay outside the gene matches. Germline-derived CDR1 and CDR2 are SGHDT and YYEEEE. The CDR3 DNA reads TGTGCCAGCAGCTTAATAAGGGACAGGGAGGATGGCTACACCTTC. Amino acid sequence: CASSLIRDREDGYTF.

This clonotype was observed at least ten times. The rearrangement links TRBV15 to TRBJ2-7; unclear D gene. The V end lost 0 bases, the J end lost 1 base, and 13 bases lay between the germline ends. The CDR3 totals 16 residues. Germline values: CDR1 LNHNV, CDR2 YYDKDF (reference sequence). The CDR3, as DNA: TGTGCCACCAGCAGAGATTCCACAGCACGTTCCTACGAGCAGTACTTC. Protein sequence: CATSRDSTARSYEQYF.

This clonotype was seen at least ten times. The rearrangement uses TRBV10-3 and TRBJ1-4; no reliable D call. Trimming shortened V by 6 bases and J by 7 bases, and 12 bases separated the two germline ends. This CDR3 comprises 13 residues. CDR1 is ENHRY and CDR2 is SYGVKD in the germline V gene. CDR3 bases: TGTGCCATCAGGGGAAGCACTGGTGAAAAACTGTTTTTT. This gives the protein CAIRGSTGEKLFF.

Ten or more counts support this clonotype. The chain has TRBV6-5 and TRBJ1-6; D is possibly TRBD1 (6 bases). The CDR3 runs to 15 residues. Germline V gene data show CDR1 as MNHEY and CDR2 as SVGAGI. V was pared by 5 bases and J by 9 bases, with 17 bases between. CDR3 coding DNA: TGTGCCAGCAGTACAGGGACAACCTCCCGTTCACCCCTCCACTTT. Encoded protein: CASSTGTTSRSPLHF.